One T cell receptor beta chain is described in this entry. Its specificity is not known. Healthy donors had no documented immune events, such as infections, while sampled. This record comes from a study of identifying expanded T cells in peripheral blood. The method was immunoSEQ multiplex PCR; TCRdb's version includes in-frame clones alone and lacks a portion of them. The sample lists approximately 120,000 clones, about 87% occurring once. Points from the study as a whole: Variance in clone template counts between approximately 2-week samples significantly increased with total template count across all healthy donors. Differentially abundant clones: around 1.1 between replicates, 15 to 17 at about two weeks, 19 at four.

The CDR3 extends over 18 amino acids. After removal of 3 bases from V and 3 bases from J, the junction contained 11 bases not matched to a gene. In germline, CDR1 is LGHNA, CDR2 YNFKEQ. Sequencing used blood. The rearrangement joins TRBV4-2 to TRBJ1-4; 9 bases align to TRBD1. The source is a person aged 18-69 years in good health. Written as DNA, the CDR3 is TGTGCCAGCAGCCATCCGAGAATACAGGGGGCAGCTAATGAAAAACTGTTTTTT. This codes for CASSHPRIQGAANEKLFF.